Shown below are 2 T cell receptor beta chains from a single sample sequenced in a study of T cell repertoires in cytomegalovirus infection. TCRdb reprocessed the reads via MiXCR and lists one record per CDR3 protein. There are approximately 730,000 distinct CDR3 sequences in the sample; roughly 29% occur only once, and roughly 14% lies in the top ten. These TCRs' antigens remain unknown. Sequenced material: cultured CD8+ T cells from PBMCs, taken from culture after CMV antigen stimulation. The receptors were gathered from a human donor in good health (CMV status not recorded). Some clones in this sample may be carry-over from other donors' samples.

The V and J genes are TRBV6-6 and TRBJ2-1; 7 bases match TRBD2. V was pared by 11 bases and J by 6 bases, with 10 bases of the junction left unmatched. CDR3 size: 13 residues. The V gene's germline CDR1 is MNHNY and CDR2 SVGAGI (reference sequence). CDR3 residues: CAGSAGGGNEQFF. The CDR3 nucleotides read TGTGCCGGCTCTGCTGGGGGGGGCAATGAGCAGTTCTTC.

This chain links TRBV4-1 with TRBJ2-7, with D perhaps given as TRBD1 or TRBD2 (5 bases each). Deletions cut 4 bases from V and 1 base from J, with 11 bases between. The CDR3 spans 14 residues. Germline V gives CDR1 MGHRA, CDR2 YSYEKL. CDR3 sequence reads: CASSPYGGSYEQYF. The DNA of the CDR3 is TGCGCCAGCAGCCCTTATGGGGGATCCTACGAGCAGTACTTC.